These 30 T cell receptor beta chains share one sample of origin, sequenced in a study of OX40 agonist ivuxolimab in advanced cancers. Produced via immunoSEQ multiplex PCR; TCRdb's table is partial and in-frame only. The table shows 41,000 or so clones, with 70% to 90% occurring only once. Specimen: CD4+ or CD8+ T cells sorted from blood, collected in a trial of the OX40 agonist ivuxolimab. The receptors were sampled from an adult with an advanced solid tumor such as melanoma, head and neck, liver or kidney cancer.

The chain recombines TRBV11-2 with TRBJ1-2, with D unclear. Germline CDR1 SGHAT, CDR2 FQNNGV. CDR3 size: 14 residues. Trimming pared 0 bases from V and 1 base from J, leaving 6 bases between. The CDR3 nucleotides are TGTGCCAGCAGCTTAGAAGGTTATAACTATGGCTACACCTTC. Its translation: CASSLEGYNYGYTF.

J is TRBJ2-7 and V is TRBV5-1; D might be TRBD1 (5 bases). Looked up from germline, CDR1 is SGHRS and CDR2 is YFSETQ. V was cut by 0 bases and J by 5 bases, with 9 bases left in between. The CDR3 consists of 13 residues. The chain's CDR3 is CASSLGTNDEQYF. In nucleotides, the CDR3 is TGCGCCAGCAGCTTGGGGACAAACGACGAGCAGTACTTC.

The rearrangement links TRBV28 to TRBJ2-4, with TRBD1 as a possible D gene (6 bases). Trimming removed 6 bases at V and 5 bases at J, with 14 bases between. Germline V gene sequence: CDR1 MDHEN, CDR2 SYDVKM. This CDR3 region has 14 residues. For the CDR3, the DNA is TGTGCCAGCAGCCAGGCAGGGGTCCAAAACATTCAGTACTTC. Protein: CASSQAGVQNIQYF.

CDR3: CASSPDRVRDEQYF. The CDR3 region has the DNA TGTGCCAGCAGTCCCGACAGGGTGAGGGACGAGCAGTACTTC. V usage is TRBV6-5 and J usage is TRBJ2-7; TRBD1 matches 7 bases. Germline-derived CDR1 and CDR2 are MNHEY and SVGAGI. The J segment lost 5 bases and the V segment lost 5 bases, leaving 9 bases of the junction unmatched. The CDR3 is 14 residues long.

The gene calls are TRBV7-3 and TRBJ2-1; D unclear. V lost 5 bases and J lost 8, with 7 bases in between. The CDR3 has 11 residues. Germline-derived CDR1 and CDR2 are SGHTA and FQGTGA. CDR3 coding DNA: TGTGCCAGCAGCCAAAGGGATGAGCAGTTCTTC. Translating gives CASSQRDEQFF.

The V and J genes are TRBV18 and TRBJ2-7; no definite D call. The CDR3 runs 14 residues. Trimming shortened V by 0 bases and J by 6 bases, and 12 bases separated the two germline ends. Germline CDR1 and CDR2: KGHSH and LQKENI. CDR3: CASSPPAWVGEQYF. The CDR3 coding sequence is TGTGCCAGCTCACCACCAGCCTGGGTGGGCGAGCAGTACTTC.

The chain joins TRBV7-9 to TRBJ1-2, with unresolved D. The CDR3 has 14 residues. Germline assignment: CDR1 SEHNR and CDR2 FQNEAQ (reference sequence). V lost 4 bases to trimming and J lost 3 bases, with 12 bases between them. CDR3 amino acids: CASSYLNGDYGYTF. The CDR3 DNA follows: TGTGCCAGCAGCTACCTCAACGGGGACTATGGCTACACCTTC.

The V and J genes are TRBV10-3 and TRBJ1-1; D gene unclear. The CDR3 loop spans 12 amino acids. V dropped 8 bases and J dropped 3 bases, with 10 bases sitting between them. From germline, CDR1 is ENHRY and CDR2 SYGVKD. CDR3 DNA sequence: TGTGCCATCTCCCGGGCGGACACTGAAGCTTTCTTT. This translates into CAISRADTEAFF.

CDR3 bases: TGTGCCAGCAGCTTAGAAGTGACTACGAGCTCCTACAATGAGCAGTTCTTC. This translates into CASSLEVTTSSYNEQFF. The chain links TRBV7-6 to TRBJ2-1; D is perhaps TRBD2 (5 bases). The germline CDR1 and CDR2 sequences are SGHVS and FNYEAQ. The CDR3 is made up of 17 amino acids. V was clipped by 1 base and J by 0 bases, with 13 bases between them.

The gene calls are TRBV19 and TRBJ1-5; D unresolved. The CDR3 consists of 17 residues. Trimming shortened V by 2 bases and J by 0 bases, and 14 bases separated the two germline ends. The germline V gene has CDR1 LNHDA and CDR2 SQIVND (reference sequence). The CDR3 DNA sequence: TGTGCCAGTAGTATAAGTAGAAGGGAATATAGCAATCAGCCCCAGCATTTT. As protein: CASSISRREYSNQPQHF.

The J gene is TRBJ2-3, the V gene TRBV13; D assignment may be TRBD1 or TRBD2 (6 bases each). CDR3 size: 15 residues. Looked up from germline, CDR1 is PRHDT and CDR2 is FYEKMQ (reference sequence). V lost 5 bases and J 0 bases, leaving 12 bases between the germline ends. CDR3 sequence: CASSRGGLSTDTQYF. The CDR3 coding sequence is TGTGCCAGCAGCCGAGGGGGACTGAGCACAGATACGCAGTATTTT.

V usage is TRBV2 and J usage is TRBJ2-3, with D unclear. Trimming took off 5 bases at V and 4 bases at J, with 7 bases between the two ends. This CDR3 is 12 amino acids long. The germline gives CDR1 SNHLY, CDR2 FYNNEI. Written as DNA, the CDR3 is TGTGCCAGCAGTTCAATTGCAGATACGCAGTATTTT. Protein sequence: CASSSIADTQYF.

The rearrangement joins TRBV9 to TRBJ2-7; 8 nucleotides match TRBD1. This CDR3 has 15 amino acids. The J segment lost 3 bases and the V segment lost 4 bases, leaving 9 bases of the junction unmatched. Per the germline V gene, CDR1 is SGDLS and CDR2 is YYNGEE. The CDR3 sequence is CASSQGQEAFYEQYF. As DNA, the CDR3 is TGTGCCAGCAGCCAGGGACAGGAGGCCTTCTACGAGCAGTACTTC.

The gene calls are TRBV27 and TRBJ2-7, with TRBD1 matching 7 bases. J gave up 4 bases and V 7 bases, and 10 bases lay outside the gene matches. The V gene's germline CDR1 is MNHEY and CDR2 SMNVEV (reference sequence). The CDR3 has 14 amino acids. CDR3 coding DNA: TGTGCCAGCATGGCAGACAGGGTCTCATACGAGCAGTACTTC. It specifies CASMADRVSYEQYF.

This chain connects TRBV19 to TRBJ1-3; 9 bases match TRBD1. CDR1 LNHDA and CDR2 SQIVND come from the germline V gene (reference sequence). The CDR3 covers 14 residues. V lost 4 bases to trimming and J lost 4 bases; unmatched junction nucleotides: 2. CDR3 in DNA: TGTGCCAGTAGTACGACAGGGGGAGGAAACACCATATATTTT. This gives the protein CASSTTGGGNTIYF.

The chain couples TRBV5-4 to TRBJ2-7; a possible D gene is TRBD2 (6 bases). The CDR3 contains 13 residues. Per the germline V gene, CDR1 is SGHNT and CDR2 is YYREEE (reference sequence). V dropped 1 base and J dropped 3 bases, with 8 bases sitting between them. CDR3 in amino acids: CASSLIGSYEQYF. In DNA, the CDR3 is TGTGCCAGCAGCTTGATCGGGAGCTACGAGCAGTACTTC. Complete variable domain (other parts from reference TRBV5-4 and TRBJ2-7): ETGVTQSPTHLIKTRGQQVTLRCSSQSGHNTVSWYQQALGQGPQFIFQYYREEENGRGNFPPRFSGLQFPNYSSELNVNALELDDSALYLCASSLIGSYEQYFGPGTRLTVT.

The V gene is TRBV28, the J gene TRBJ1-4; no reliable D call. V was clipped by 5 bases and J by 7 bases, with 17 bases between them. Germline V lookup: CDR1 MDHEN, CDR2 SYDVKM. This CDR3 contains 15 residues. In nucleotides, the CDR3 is TGTGCCAGCAGTCCCGTAGGGCGCGGGGTTGAAAAACTGTTTTTT. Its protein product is CASSPVGRGVEKLFF.

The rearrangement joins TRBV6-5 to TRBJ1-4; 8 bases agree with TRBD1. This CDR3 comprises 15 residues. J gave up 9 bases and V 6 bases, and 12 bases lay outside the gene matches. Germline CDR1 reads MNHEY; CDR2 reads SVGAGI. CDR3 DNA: TGTGCCAGCAGAAGGGGCGGCGGACAGGGTAAAAAACTGTTTTTT. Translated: CASRRGGGQGKKLFF.

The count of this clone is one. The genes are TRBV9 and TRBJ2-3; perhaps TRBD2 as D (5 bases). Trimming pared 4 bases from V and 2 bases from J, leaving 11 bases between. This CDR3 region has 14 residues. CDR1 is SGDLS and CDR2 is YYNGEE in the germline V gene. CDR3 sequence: CASSPGLATDTQYF. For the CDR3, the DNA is TGTGCCAGCAGCCCTGGGCTAGCCACAGATACGCAGTATTTT.

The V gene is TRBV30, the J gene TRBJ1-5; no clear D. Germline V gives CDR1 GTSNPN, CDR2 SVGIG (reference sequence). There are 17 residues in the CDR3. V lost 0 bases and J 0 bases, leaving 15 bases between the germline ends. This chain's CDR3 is CAWSVSKASNSNQPQHF. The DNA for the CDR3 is TGTGCCTGGAGTGTCAGTAAGGCCAGTAATAGCAATCAGCCCCAGCATTTT.

The CDR3, as DNA: TGTGCCAGCAGCACCGGGACAAAATACAATGAGCAGTTCTTC. This codes for CASSTGTKYNEQFF. The rearrangement links TRBV28 to TRBJ2-1, with D possibly TRBD1 on 6 matching bases. Germline V gives CDR1 MDHEN, CDR2 SYDVKM. The CDR3 length is 14 residues. Trimming stripped 6 bases from V and 4 bases from J, with 13 bases between.

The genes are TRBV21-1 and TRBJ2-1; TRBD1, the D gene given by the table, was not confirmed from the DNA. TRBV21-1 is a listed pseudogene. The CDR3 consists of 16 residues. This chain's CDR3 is CASSKADRRLNNEQFF. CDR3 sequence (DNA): TGTGCCAGCAGCAAAGCCGACAGGAGACTAAACAATGAGCAGTTCTTC.

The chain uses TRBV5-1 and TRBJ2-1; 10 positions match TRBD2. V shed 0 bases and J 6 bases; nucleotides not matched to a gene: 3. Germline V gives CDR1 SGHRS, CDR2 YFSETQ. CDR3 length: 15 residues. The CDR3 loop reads CASSLAGTSVNEQFF. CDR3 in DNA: TGCGCCAGCAGCTTGGCCGGGACTAGCGTCAATGAGCAGTTCTTC.

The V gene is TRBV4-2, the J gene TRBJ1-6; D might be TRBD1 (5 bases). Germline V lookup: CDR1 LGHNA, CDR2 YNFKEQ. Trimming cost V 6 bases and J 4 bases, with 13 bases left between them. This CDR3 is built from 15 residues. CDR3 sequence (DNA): TGTGCCAGCAGTCTACAGGTCCAGTATAATTCACCCCTCCACTTT. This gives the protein CASSLQVQYNSPLHF.

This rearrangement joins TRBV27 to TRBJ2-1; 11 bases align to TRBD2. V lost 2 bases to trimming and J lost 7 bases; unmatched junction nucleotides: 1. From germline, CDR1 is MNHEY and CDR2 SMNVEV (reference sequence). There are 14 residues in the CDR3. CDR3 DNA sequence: TGTGCCAGCAGTTTAACTAGCGGGGGTAATGAGCAGTTCTTC. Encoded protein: CASSLTSGGNEQFF.

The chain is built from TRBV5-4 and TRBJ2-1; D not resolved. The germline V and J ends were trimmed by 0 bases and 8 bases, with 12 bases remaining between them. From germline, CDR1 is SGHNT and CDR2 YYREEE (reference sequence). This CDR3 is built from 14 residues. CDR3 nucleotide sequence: TGTGCCAGCAGCTTGGCGGCGGTGTTCGATGAGCAGTTCTTC. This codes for CASSLAAVFDEQFF.

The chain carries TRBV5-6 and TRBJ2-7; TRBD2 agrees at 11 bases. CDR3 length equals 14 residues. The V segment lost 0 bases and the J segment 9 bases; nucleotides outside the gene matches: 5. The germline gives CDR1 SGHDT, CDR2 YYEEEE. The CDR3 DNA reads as TGTGCCAGCAGCTTGGTATCGGGACTAGCGGTGCAGTACTTC. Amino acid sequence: CASSLVSGLAVQYF.

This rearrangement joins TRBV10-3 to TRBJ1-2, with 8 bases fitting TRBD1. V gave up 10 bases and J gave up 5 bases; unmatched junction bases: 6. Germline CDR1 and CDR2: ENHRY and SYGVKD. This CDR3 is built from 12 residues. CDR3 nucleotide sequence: TGTGCCACTGGACAGGGACATTATGGCTACACCTTC. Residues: CATGQGHYGYTF.

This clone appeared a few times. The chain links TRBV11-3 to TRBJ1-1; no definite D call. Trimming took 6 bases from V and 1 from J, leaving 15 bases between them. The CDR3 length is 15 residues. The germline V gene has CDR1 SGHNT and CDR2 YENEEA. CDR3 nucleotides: TGTGCCAGCAGTGTGGAGTTAGGGCGGAACACTGAAGCTTTCTTT. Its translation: CASSVELGRNTEAFF.

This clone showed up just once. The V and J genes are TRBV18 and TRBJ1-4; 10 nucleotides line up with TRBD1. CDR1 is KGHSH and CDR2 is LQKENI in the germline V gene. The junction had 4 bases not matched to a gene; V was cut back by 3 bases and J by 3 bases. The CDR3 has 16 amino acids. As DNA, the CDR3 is TGTGCCAGCTCACCGATGACAGGGGGCTCTAATGAAAAACTGTTTTTT. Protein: CASSPMTGGSNEKLFF.